These 17 T cell receptor beta chains were all obtained from the same sample, sequenced in a study of OX40 agonist ivuxolimab in advanced cancers. Profiling relied on immunoSEQ multiplex PCR, and the TCRdb table lists in-frame clones only, not all of them. The sample has around 66,000 clones, 90% to 95% seen once. The input for sequencing was CD4+ or CD8+ T cells sorted from blood, taken in a trial of the OX40 agonist ivuxolimab. Receptors were obtained from an adult with an advanced solid tumor such as melanoma, head and neck, liver or kidney cancer.

J is TRBJ2-7 and V is TRBV7-8, with 10 positions matching TRBD2. The CDR3 sequence is 18 residues long. V lost 5 bases and J lost 5; bases outside the gene matches: 18. CDR1 and CDR2 (germline): SGHVS, FQNEAQ. The CDR3 is CASSPSSGGVFVFNEQYF. DNA for the CDR3: TGTGCCAGCAGCCCGTCTAGCGGGGGAGTCTTTGTTTTCAACGAGCAGTACTTC.

V is TRBV15 and J is TRBJ2-5; 12 bases are a match to TRBD2. Per germline, CDR1 LNHNV and CDR2 YYDKDF (reference sequence). CDR3 size: 15 residues. Unmatched junction bases numbered 7, after V lost 9 bases and J lost 2 bases. Here the CDR3 DNA reads TGTGCCACGGATACTAGCGGGGGGCTGCAAGAGACCCAGTACTTC. Protein: CATDTSGGLQETQYF.

This chain connects TRBV11-2 to TRBJ2-7; D may be TRBD1 (5 bases). The CDR3 is 13 residues long. V was cut by 0 bases and J by 4 bases, with 7 bases left in between. The V gene's germline CDR1 is SGHAT and CDR2 FQNNGV. The DNA for the CDR3 is TGTGCCAGCAGCTTAGACCAGGGTTACGAGCAGTACTTC. The encoded protein is CASSLDQGYEQYF.

The chain recombines TRBV4-1 with TRBJ1-4; no clear D gene. CDR1 is MGHRA and CDR2 is YSYEKL in the germline V gene. This CDR3 is built from 15 residues. Trimming cost V 0 bases and J 7 bases, with 12 bases left between them. This CDR3 is CASSQEWGRGEKLFF. The CDR3 bases are TGCGCCAGCAGCCAAGAGTGGGGAAGAGGTGAAAAACTGTTTTTT.

This sequence joins TRBV5-6 and TRBJ1-1, with 8 positions matching TRBD1. Germline V gives CDR1 SGHDT, CDR2 YYEEEE. The CDR3 spans 16 residues. V dropped 3 bases and J dropped 2; count of bases not matched to a gene: 9. The CDR3 here is CASSWMTGEINTEAFF. DNA for the CDR3: TGTGCCAGCAGCTGGATGACAGGGGAAATCAACACTGAAGCTTTCTTT.

The chain couples TRBV6-1 to TRBJ1-3; tentative D call: TRBD1 (6 bases). Germline values: CDR1 MNHNS, CDR2 SASEGT. The CDR3 has 17 residues. The V and J ends lost 0 bases and 4 bases respectively, with 16 bases between them. In nucleotides, the CDR3 is TGTGCCAGCAGTGAAGCATGGGGCAGGGGTACCGGAAACACCATATATTTT. Translated: CASSEAWGRGTGNTIYF.

This chain connects TRBV6-1 to TRBJ2-1, with D perhaps TRBD1 or TRBD2 (6 bases each). This CDR3 contains 16 residues. The germline gives CDR1 MNHNS, CDR2 SASEGT. Between the trimmed V and J ends, which lost 1 base and 0 bases, there was a span of 10 bases. The CDR3 sequence: CASSEEGGSSYNEQFF. The CDR3 region has the DNA TGTGCCAGCAGTGAAGAGGGGGGTAGCTCCTACAATGAGCAGTTCTTC.

The chain employs TRBV9 and TRBJ1-1, with D unclear. CDR1 and CDR2 (germline): SGDLS, YYNGEE. The CDR3 contains 14 residues. V lost 0 bases, J lost 2 bases, and 8 bases lay in between. The CDR3, as DNA: TGTGCCAGCAGCGTAGAGGAAGTTAACACTGAAGCTTTCTTT. This gives the protein CASSVEEVNTEAFF.

The CDR3 protein is CASSISPNTEAFF. As DNA, the CDR3 is TGTGCCAGTAGTATCTCACCGAACACTGAAGCTTTCTTT. This chain uses TRBV19 with TRBJ1-1; D unresolved. Trimming took 3 bases from V and 1 from J, leaving 6 bases between them. Germline CDR1 and CDR2: LNHDA and SQIVND (reference sequence). The CDR3 runs 13 residues. The whole variable domain, remainder taken from reference TRBV19 and TRBJ1-1, is DGGITQSPKYLFRKEGQNVTLSCEQNLNHDAMYWYRQDPGQGLRLIYYSQIVNDFQKGDIAEGYSVSREKKESFPLTVTSAQKNPTAFYLCASSISPNTEAFFGQGTRLTVV.

This clone has only one observation. The chain joins TRBV28 to TRBJ1-1; 8 bases fit TRBD1. The trim removed 5 bases at V and 0 bases at J, leaving 8 bases unmatched. CDR1 is MDHEN and CDR2 is SYDVKM in the germline V gene. This CDR3 has 16 residues. The CDR3 DNA follows: TGTGCCAGCAGTACTTTCAGGGGGCTCTTGAACACTGAAGCTTTCTTT. This encodes CASSTFRGLLNTEAFF.

This rearrangement joins TRBV6-5 to TRBJ2-7; D not certain. Between the trimmed V and J ends, which lost 7 bases and 0 bases, there was a span of 10 bases. CDR1 is MNHEY and CDR2 is SVGAGI in the germline V gene. CDR3 length: 13 residues. Here the CDR3 reads CASIGQDSYEQYF. The CDR3 DNA is TGTGCCAGCATAGGCCAGGACTCCTACGAGCAGTACTTC.

The genes are TRBV4-1 and TRBJ2-1; TRBD1 matches 9 bases. Germline trimming cut 3 bases from V and 6 bases from J; bases unmatched to any gene: 9. The CDR3 consists of 16 residues. Germline V gene lookup returns CDR1 MGHRA and CDR2 YSYEKL. CDR3 in amino acids: CASSHPGTGFPNEQFF. CDR3 nucleotide sequence: TGCGCCAGCAGCCATCCCGGGACAGGGTTTCCCAATGAGCAGTTCTTC.

This chain joins TRBV2 and TRBJ2-4; D is perhaps TRBD1 (6 bases). The CDR3 covers 14 residues. Looked up from germline, CDR1 is SNHLY and CDR2 is FYNNEI. The V end lost 6 bases, the J end lost 8 bases, and 17 bases lay between the germline ends. The CDR3 DNA is TGTGCCAGCAGCTCCGGGACATCCAAGGACATTCAGTACTTC. It is translated as CASSSGTSKDIQYF.

Remarks on this clone: The same CDR3 arises from other DNA sequences in this sample as well. The V call is TRBV11-2, the J call TRBJ2-1; D unresolved. CDR3 length equals 10 residues. Germline-derived CDR1 and CDR2 are SGHAT and FQNNGV. Trimming took off 5 bases at V and 10 bases at J, with 6 bases between the two ends. The CDR3 DNA is TGTGCCAGCAGCCTGACCGAGCAGTTCTTC. Translation: CASSLTEQFF.

The rearrangement uses TRBV21-1 and TRBJ1-5. TRBV21-1 is a pseudogene. The CDR3 extends over 17 amino acids. CDR3 DNA sequence: TGTGCCAGCACTATAAAATTAGAAGGAACTAGCAATCAGCCCCAGCATTTT. Residues: CASTIKLEGTSNQPQHF.

This clone was seen once. The chain employs TRBV7-9 and TRBJ2-7, with 12 nucleotides matching TRBD2. Losses at the gene ends were 4 bases for V and 5 bases for J; bases not matched to a gene: 12. Germline-derived CDR1 and CDR2 are SEHNR and FQNEAQ (reference sequence). The CDR3 loop spans 17 amino acids. This CDR3 reads CASSSPLLGLAGNEQYF. The CDR3, as DNA: TGTGCCAGCAGCTCTCCCCTCCTCGGACTAGCGGGGAACGAGCAGTACTTC.

The V gene is TRBV2, the J gene TRBJ1-1, with TRBD1 as a possible D gene (5 bases). The CDR3 totals 13 residues. V was pared by 6 bases and J by 4 bases, with 12 bases between. Germline loops: CDR1 SNHLY, CDR2 FYNNEI. As DNA, the CDR3 is TGTGCCAGCAGCTCTCTGAGGGGCACTGAAGCTTTCTTT. It is translated as CASSSLRGTEAFF. The full variable domain, rest sourced from reference TRBV2 and TRBJ1-1, is EPEVTQTPSHQVTQMGQEVILRCVPISNHLYFYWYRQILGQKVEFLVSFYNNEISEKSEIFDDQFSVERPDGSNFTLKIRSTKLEDSAMYFCASSSLRGTEAFFGQGTRLTVV.